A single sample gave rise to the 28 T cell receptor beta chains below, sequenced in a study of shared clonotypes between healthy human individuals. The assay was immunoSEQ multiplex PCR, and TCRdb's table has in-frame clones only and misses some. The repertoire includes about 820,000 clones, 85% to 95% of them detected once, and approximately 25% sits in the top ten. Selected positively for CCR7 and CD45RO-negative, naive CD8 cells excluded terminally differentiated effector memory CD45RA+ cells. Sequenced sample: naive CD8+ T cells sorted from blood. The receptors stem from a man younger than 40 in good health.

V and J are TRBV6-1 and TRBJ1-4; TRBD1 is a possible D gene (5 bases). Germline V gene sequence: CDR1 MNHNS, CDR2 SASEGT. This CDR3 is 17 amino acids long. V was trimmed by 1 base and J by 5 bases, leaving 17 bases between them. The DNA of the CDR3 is TGTGCCAGCAGTGAAGATCTGAAGGGGACGGTCAATGAAAAACTGTTTTTT. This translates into CASSEDLKGTVNEKLFF.

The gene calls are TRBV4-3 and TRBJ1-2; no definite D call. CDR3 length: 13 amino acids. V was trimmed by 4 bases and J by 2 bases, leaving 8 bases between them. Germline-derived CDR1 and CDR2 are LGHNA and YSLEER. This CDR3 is CASSPAANYGYTF. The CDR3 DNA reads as TGCGCCAGCAGCCCCGCCGCAAACTATGGCTACACCTTC.

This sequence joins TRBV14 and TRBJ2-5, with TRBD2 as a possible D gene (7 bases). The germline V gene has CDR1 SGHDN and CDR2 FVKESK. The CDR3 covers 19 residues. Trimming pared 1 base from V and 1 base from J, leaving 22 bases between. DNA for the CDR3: TGTGCCAGCAGCCAAGGCCTTGCCGGGGGGCCCAACCTCCAAGAGACCCAGTACTTC. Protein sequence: CASSQGLAGGPNLQETQYF.

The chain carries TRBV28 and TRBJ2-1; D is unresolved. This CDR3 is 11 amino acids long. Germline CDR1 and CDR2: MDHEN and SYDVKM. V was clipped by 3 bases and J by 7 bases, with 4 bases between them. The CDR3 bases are TGTGCCAGCAGTTTGAGTAATGAGCAGTTCTTC. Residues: CASSLSNEQFF.

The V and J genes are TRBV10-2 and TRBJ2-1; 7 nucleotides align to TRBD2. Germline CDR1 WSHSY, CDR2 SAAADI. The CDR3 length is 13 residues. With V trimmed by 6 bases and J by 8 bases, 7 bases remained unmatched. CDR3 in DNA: TGCGCCAGCAGGCGGGAGAATGGCGATGAGCAGTTCTTC. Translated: CASRRENGDEQFF.

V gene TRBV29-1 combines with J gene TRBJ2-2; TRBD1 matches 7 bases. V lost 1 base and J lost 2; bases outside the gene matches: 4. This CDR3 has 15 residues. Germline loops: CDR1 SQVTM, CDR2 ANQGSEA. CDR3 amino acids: CSVEVRQGNTGELFF. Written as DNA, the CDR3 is TGCAGCGTTGAAGTTAGACAGGGAAACACCGGGGAGCTGTTTTTT.

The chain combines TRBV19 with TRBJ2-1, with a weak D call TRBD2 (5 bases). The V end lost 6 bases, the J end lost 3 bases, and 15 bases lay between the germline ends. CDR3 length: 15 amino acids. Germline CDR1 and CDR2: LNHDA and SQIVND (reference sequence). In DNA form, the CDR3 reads TGTGCCAGTAGAACTATCCGGGGAAACTACAATGAGCAGTTCTTC. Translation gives CASRTIRGNYNEQFF. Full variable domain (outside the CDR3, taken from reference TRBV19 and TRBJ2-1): DGGITQSPKYLFRKEGQNVTLSCEQNLNHDAMYWYRQDPGQGLRLIYYSQIVNDFQKGDIAEGYSVSREKKESFPLTVTSAQKNPTAFYLCASRTIRGNYNEQFFGPGTRLTVL.

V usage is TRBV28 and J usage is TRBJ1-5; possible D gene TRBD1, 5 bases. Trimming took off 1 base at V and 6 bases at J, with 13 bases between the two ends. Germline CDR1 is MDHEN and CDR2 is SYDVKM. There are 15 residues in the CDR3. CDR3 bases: TGTGCCAGCAGTTTATTGGGGCAGGGCATTCAGCCCCAGCATTTT. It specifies CASSLLGQGIQPQHF.

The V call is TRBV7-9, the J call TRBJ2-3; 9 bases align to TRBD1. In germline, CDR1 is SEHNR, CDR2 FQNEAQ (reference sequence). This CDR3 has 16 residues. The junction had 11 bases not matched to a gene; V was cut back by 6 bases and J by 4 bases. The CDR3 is CASRTTGTGYSDTQYF. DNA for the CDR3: TGTGCCAGCAGAACCACCGGGACAGGGTATTCAGATACGCAGTATTTT.

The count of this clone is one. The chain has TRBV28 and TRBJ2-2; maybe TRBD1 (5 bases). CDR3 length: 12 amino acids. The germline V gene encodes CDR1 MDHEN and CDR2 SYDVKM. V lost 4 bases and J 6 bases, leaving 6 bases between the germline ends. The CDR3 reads CASSSGSGELFF. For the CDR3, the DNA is TGTGCCAGCAGTTCAGGGTCCGGGGAGCTGTTTTTT. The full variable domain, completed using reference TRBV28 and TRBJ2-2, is DVKVTQSSRYLVKRTGEKVFLECVQDMDHENMFWYRQDPGLGLRLIYFSYDVKMKEKGDIPEGYSVSREKKERFSLILESASTNQTSMYLCASSSGSGELFFGEGSRLTVL.

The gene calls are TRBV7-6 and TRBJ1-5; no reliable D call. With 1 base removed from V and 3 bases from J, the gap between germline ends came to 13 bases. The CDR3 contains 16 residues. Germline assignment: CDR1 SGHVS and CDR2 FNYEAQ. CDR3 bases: TGTGCCAGCAGCTTAGGGGAAGACCGATCCAATCAGCCCCAGCATTTT. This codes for CASSLGEDRSNQPQHF.

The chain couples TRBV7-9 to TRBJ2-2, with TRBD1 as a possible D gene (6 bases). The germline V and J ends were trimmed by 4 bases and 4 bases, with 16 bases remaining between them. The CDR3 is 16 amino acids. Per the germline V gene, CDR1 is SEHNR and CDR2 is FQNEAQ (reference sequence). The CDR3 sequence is CASSSYRAVGTGELFF. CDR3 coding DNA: TGTGCCAGCAGCTCCTACAGGGCCGTGGGCACCGGGGAGCTGTTTTTT.

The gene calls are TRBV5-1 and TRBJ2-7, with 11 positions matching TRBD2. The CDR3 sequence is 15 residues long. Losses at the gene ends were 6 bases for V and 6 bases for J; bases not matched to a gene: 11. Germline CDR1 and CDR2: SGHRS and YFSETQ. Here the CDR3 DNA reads TGCGCCAGCACCATAGCGGGAGGGCAGAACGGCGAGCAGTACTTC. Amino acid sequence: CASTIAGGQNGEQYF.

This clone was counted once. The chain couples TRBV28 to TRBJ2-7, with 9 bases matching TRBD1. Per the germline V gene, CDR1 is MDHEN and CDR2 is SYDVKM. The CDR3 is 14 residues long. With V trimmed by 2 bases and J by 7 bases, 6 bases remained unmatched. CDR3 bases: TGTGCCAGCAGTTTACGGGACAGGGTGAGGGAGCAGTACTTC. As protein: CASSLRDRVREQYF.

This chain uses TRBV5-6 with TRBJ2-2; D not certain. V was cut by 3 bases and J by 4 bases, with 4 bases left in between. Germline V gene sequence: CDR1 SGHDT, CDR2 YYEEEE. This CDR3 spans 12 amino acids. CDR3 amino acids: CASSYSTGELFF. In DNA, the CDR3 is TGTGCCAGCAGCTACAGCACCGGGGAGCTGTTTTTT.

CDR3 residues: CASSVPARLFHEQYF. CDR3 sequence (DNA): TGTGCCAGCTCAGTACCGGCACGCCTCTTTCACGAGCAGTACTTC. The chain joins TRBV28 to TRBJ2-7; the D is unclear. V was trimmed by 8 bases and J by 5 bases, leaving 22 bases between them. Germline CDR1 and CDR2: MDHEN and SYDVKM. This CDR3 comprises 15 residues.

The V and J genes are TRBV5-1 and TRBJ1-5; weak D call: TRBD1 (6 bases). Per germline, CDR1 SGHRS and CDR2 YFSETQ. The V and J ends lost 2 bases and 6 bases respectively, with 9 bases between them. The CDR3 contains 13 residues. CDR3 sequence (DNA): TGCGCCAGCAGCTTCAGGGGCGGTCAGCCCCAGCATTTT. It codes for CASSFRGGQPQHF.

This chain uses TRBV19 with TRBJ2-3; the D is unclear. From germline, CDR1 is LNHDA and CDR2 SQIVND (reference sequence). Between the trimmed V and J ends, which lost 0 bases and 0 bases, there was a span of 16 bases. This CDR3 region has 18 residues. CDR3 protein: CASSIDPLLLPSTDTQYF. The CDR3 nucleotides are TGTGCCAGTAGTATAGACCCTCTTCTTTTGCCCAGCACAGATACGCAGTATTTT.

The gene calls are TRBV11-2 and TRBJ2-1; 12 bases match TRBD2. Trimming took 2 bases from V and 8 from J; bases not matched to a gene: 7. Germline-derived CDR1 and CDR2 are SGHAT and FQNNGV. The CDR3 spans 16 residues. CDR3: CASSLLSSGRAYEQFF. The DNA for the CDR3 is TGTGCCAGCAGCTTATTGTCTAGCGGGAGGGCCTATGAGCAGTTCTTC.

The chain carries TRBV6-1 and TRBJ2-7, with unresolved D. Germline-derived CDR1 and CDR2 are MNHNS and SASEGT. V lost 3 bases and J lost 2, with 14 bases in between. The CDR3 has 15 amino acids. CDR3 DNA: TGTGCCAGCAGTGATTTCAACAGTGCGACCTACGAGCAGTACTTC. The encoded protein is CASSDFNSATYEQYF.

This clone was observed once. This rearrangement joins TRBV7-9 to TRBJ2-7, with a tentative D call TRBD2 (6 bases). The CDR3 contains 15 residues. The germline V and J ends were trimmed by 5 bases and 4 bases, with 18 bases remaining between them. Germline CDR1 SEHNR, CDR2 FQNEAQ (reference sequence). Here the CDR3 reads CASSKSGGNMYEQYF. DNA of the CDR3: TGTGCCAGCAGCAAAAGTGGCGGGAACATGTACGAGCAGTACTTC.

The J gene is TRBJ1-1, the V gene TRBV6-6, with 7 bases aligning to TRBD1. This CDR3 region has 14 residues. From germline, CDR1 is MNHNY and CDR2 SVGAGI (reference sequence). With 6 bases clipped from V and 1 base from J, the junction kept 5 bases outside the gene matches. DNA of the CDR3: TGTGCCAGCAGCTTGGGACAGACGAACACTGAAGCTTTCTTT. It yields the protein CASSLGQTNTEAFF.

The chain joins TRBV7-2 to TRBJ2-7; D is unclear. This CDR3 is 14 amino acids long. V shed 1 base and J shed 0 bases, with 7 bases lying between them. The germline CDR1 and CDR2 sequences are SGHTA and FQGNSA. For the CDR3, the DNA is TGTGCCAGCAGCTTAGAGGGCGGCTCCTACGAGCAGTACTTC. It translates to CASSLEGGSYEQYF.

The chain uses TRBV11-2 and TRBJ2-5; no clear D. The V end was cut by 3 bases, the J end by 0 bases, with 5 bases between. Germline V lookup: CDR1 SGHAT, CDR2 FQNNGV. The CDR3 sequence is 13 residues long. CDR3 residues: CASSFPNQETQYF. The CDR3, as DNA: TGTGCCAGCAGCTTCCCTAACCAAGAGACCCAGTACTTC.

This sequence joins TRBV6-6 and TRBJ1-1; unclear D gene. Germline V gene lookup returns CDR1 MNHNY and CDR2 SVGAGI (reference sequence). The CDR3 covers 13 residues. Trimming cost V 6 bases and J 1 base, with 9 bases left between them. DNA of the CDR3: TGTGCCAGCAGCAGTTCTGCGAACACTGAAGCTTTCTTT. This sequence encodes CASSSSANTEAFF.

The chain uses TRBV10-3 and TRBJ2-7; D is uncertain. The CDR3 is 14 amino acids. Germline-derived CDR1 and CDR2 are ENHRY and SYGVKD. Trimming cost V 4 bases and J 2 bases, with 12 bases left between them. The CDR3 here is CAISASAQTYEQYF. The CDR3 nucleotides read TGTGCCATCAGTGCATCCGCGCAAACCTACGAGCAGTACTTC.

The CDR3 nucleotides read TGTGCCAGCAGAGCCGGGACTAGCGTGTACAATGAGCAGTTCTTC. Translation: CASRAGTSVYNEQFF. This chain joins TRBV2 and TRBJ2-1; 10 bases agree with TRBD2. The trim removed 6 bases at V and 4 bases at J, leaving 6 bases unmatched. This CDR3 spans 15 amino acids. The germline V gene has CDR1 SNHLY and CDR2 FYNNEI.

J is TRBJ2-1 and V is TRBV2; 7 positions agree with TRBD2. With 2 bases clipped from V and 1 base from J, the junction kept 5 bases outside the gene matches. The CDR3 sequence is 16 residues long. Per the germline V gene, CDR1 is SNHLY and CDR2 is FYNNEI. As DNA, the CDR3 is TGTGCCAGCAGTGAATGGTCTAGCGGATCCTACAATGAGCAGTTCTTC. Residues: CASSEWSSGSYNEQFF.